Listed below are T cell receptor beta chains from one sample, sequenced in a study of shared clonotypes between healthy human individuals. Measured with immunoSEQ multiplex PCR; TCRdb has only the in-frame clones, and not every one. Of roughly 2,500,000 clones in the sample, roughly 93% were seen once. Sequenced: naive CD4+ T cells from PBMCs. The receptors originated from a man between 18 and 29 years old in good health. Some clones in this sample may be carry-over from other donors' samples. The CDR3 runs from the conserved cysteine through the conserved F or W. The D gene is left open where the match is weak. Size values are once, few and many counts, or a class for expanded clones, and some rows have none.

cdr3_aa: CASSYADRVGDTQYF; cdr3_nt: TGTGCCAGCAGTTACGCGGACAGGGTAGGAGATACGCAGTATTTT; d_call: TRBD1; j_call: TRBJ2-3; v_call: TRBV6-5; clone_size: .
cdr3_aa: CASSPGLHIYGYTF; cdr3_nt: TGTGCCAGCTCACCCGGCCTGCACATCTATGGCTACACCTTC; d_call: .; j_call: TRBJ1-2; v_call: TRBV18; clone_size: .
cdr3_aa: CASSLLGEEGDTQYF; cdr3_nt: TGTGCCAGCAGCTTGTTGGGCGAGGAGGGGGATACGCAGTATTTT; d_call: .; j_call: TRBJ2-3; v_call: TRBV5-6; clone_size: .
cdr3_aa: CSVGGTIKETQYF; cdr3_nt: TGCAGCGTTGGTGGGACTATAAAAGAGACCCAGTACTTC; d_call: TRBD2; j_call: TRBJ2-5; v_call: TRBV29-1; clone_size: once
cdr3_aa: CASQLVMAYEQYF; cdr3_nt: TGTGCCAGTCAACTAGTTATGGCCTACGAGCAGTACTTC; d_call: .; j_call: TRBJ2-7; v_call: TRBV19; clone_size: .
cdr3_aa: CASSISPTNEKLFF; cdr3_nt: TGTGCCAGTAGTATTTCCCCAACTAATGAAAAACTGTTTTTT; d_call: .; j_call: TRBJ1-4; v_call: TRBV19; clone_size: .
cdr3_aa: CASSAGGTSYEQYF; cdr3_nt: TGTGCCAGCAGCGCCGGGGGCACCTCCTACGAGCAGTACTTC; d_call: .; j_call: TRBJ2-7; v_call: TRBV7-2; clone_size: .
cdr3_aa: CASSSRWKTQYF; cdr3_nt: TGTGCCAGCAGTTCGAGGTGGAAGACCCAGTACTTC; d_call: .; j_call: TRBJ2-5; v_call: TRBV28; clone_size: .
cdr3_aa: CASSVVGFVTDTQYF; cdr3_nt: TGTGCCAGCAGCGTAGTAGGGTTTGTCACAGATACGCAGTATTTT; d_call: .; j_call: TRBJ2-3; v_call: TRBV9; clone_size: .
cdr3_aa: CASNPSRETQYF; cdr3_nt: TGTGCCAGCAATCCCAGCCGGGAGACCCAGTACTTC; d_call: .; j_call: TRBJ2-5; v_call: TRBV2; clone_size: .
cdr3_aa: CASSLKPGGTKQFF; cdr3_nt: TGTGCCAGCAGCTTAAAACCCGGGGGGACCAAGCAGTTCTTC; d_call: TRBD2; j_call: TRBJ2-1; v_call: TRBV7-3; clone_size: .
cdr3_aa: CASSLDRVDTQYF; cdr3_nt: TGTGCCAGCAGCTTAGATAGGGTAGATACGCAGTATTTT; d_call: .; j_call: TRBJ2-3; v_call: TRBV11-1; clone_size: .
cdr3_aa: CASSEQRDNEQFF; cdr3_nt: TGCGCCAGCAGTGAGCAAAGGGACAATGAGCAGTTCTTC; d_call: .; j_call: TRBJ2-1; v_call: TRBV10-1; clone_size: .
cdr3_aa: CASSLNSNTGELFF; cdr3_nt: TGTGCCAGCAGCTTGAACAGTAACACCGGGGAGCTGTTTTTT; d_call: .; j_call: TRBJ2-2; v_call: TRBV7-3; clone_size: .
cdr3_aa: CASLNYRTGNIEQYF; cdr3_nt: TGTGCCAGCCTCAACTATCGGACAGGTAACATCGAGCAGTACTTC; d_call: TRBD1; j_call: TRBJ2-7; v_call: TRBV28; clone_size: .
cdr3_aa: CASSLAGTVSSAQYF; cdr3_nt: TGTGCCAGCAGCTTGGCCGGGACAGTGTCCTCCGCTCAGTACTTC; d_call: TRBD1; j_call: TRBJ2-7; v_call: TRBV5-4; clone_size: .
cdr3_aa: CASSGQGLVDEQFF; cdr3_nt: TGCGCCAGCAGTGGACAGGGCCTAGTGGATGAGCAGTTCTTC; d_call: TRBD1; j_call: TRBJ2-1; v_call: TRBV5-1; clone_size: .
cdr3_aa: CASSSRDNDLLNTEAFF; cdr3_nt: TGTGCCAGCAGCTCCAGGGACAACGACCTTCTGAACACTGAAGCTTTCTTT; d_call: .; j_call: TRBJ1-1; v_call: TRBV21-1; clone_size: .
cdr3_aa: CASSWGTGSSRGYTF; cdr3_nt: TGTGCCAGCAGTTGGGGGACAGGGTCGTCTCGTGGCTACACCTTC; d_call: TRBD1; j_call: TRBJ1-2; v_call: TRBV28; clone_size: .
cdr3_aa: CASASRGGVSYEQYF; cdr3_nt: TGTGCCAGCGCTTCCCGAGGTGGGGTCTCCTACGAGCAGTACTTC; d_call: .; j_call: TRBJ2-7; v_call: TRBV6-5; clone_size: .